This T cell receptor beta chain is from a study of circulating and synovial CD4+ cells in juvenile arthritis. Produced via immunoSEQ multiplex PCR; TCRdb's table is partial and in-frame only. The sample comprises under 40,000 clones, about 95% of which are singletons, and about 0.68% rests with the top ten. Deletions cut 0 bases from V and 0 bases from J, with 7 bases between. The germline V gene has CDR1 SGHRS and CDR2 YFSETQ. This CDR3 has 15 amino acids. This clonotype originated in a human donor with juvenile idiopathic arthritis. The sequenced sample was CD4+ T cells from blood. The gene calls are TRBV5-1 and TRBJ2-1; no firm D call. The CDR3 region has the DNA TGCGCCAGCAGCTTGGAGTCTAACTCCTACAATGAGCAGTTCTTC. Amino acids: CASSLESNSYNEQFF.